Listed below are T cell receptor beta chains from one sample, sequenced in a study of lymphopenia after photon versus proton radiotherapy. Sequencing used immunoSEQ multiplex PCR; TCRdb keeps in-frame clones, though not all of them. This sample yields around 24,000 clones, of which 75% to 90% are seen a single time; under 4.5% belongs to the top ten. The specimen comprised peripheral blood, sampled from a patient treated with photon-based radiotherapy. The receptors were sampled from a woman between 50 and 59 years old with pancreatic cancer. CDR3s leave out the opening cysteine and the closing phenylalanine or tryptophan.

TRBV7-2	TRBJ2-5	ASSSLFEWETQY
TRBV2	TRBJ2-7	ASSEASSGTYEQY
TRBV5-1	TRBJ2-5	ASSLVSETQY
TRBV6-4	TRBJ2-7	ASSDSGAYEQY
TRBV27	TRBJ2-7	ASSPQRPGTGNEQY
TRBV28	TRBJ2-4	ASGPGGPENIQY
TRBV5-1	TRBJ2-2	ASSLGRANTGELF
TRBV28	TRBJ2-2	ASRGEISTGELF
TRBV28	TRBJ2-3	ASSLESSTDTQY
TRBV28	TRBJ1-3	ASSSSVSGNTIY
TRBV7-3	TRBJ2-1	ASSLTTGEGLNEQF
TRBV9	TRBJ2-7	ASSESGNPSYEQY
TRBV27	TRBJ1-5	ASRRGHLSNQPQH
TRBV7-2	TRBJ1-5	ASSQGRGGGQPQH
TRBV7-2	TRBJ2-2	ASSLGAASGRADGELF
TRBV4-1	TRBJ1-2	ASSQVGTTGGPGYT
TRBV6-5	TRBJ1-2	ASSLGTGENYGYT
TRBV29-1	TRBJ2-3	SVDGLAGDEGTQY
TRBV13	TRBJ2-1	ASSLEGHEQF
TRBV18	TRBJ1-2	ASSPRDRSDYGYT
TRBV7-8	TRBJ2-3	ASRNLSGSSTDTQY
TRBV28	TRBJ2-5	ASSLWSSGQETQY
TRBV7-9	TRBJ1-5	ASSSGQGRQPQH
TRBV6-5	TRBJ2-5	ASRGTGMGEETQY
TRBV2	TRBJ2-7	ASSELYEQY
TRBV28	TRBJ2-3	ASSLPQGPSTDTQY
TRBV19	TRBJ2-7	ASSIEPSSYEQY
TRBV19	TRBJ1-1	ASSRSSTGVILNTEAF
TRBV11-3	TRBJ2-1	ASSSGGLANNEQF
TRBV23-1	TRBJ2-7	ASKKWTSGSYEQY
TRBV9	TRBJ2-7	ASSTGLADLSYEQY
TRBV5-1	TRBJ2-7	ASSLVSSPLYEQY
TRBV7-2	TRBJ2-1	ASSPLPSGTGGNEQF
TRBV4-2	TRBJ2-7	ASSQVGETYEQY
TRBV10-3	TRBJ2-5	AIGKGQHQETQY
TRBV10-3	TRBJ2-2	AISSTGANTGELF
TRBV19	TRBJ2-5	ASSIGQETQY
TRBV2	TRBJ2-7	ASSFGTGNEQY
TRBV6-5	TRBJ2-7	ASSSTGSWSSYEQY
TRBV11-3	TRBJ2-7	ASSLGQGKGHEQY
TRBV19	TRBJ2-1	ASSKASAGDNEQF
TRBV9	TRBJ2-1	ASSVASGTTYNEQF
TRBV4-1	TRBJ2-1	ASSQDERQRAYNEQF
TRBV18	TRBJ1-2	ASSPPGRDREGYT
TRBV11-2	TRBJ1-2	ASSSPRTGYYGYT